This TCR beta chain appears in the sequencing data of a study of blood T cell repertoires in COVID-19. In the study overall: Samples of COVID-19 (acute and convalescent) were obtained from the United States, Italy and Spain. T cells, B-cell-depleted T cells, or PBMCs provided the cDNA or gDNA that served as material.

As originally analysed: Researchers report that nucleated cell counts were estimated from reference gene primer amplification. This table comes from immunoSEQ multiplex PCR, and its TCRdb copy is limited to in-frame clones, with some not included. The V and J calls and clone size come from that table; D and trimming were worked out from the DNA. The sample carries around 300,000 clones, around 90% recorded once. Specimen: peripheral blood. This TCR was recovered from a man between 50 and 59 years old with active or convalescent COVID-19.

CDR3 loop: CAISDGQGGHYGYTF. The CDR3, as DNA: TGTGCCATCAGTGATGGACAGGGCGGTCACTATGGCTACACCTTC. The chain recombines TRBV10-3 with TRBJ1-2, with 8 bases that match TRBD1. V lost 3 bases and J lost 3; bases outside the gene matches: 6. The CDR3 is made up of 15 amino acids. Per germline, CDR1 ENHRY and CDR2 SYGVKD.